A single T cell receptor beta chain is shown here with its context. What it binds is unknown. From germline, CDR1 is GTSNPN and CDR2 SVGIG (reference sequence). Trimming shortened V by 4 bases and J by 3 bases, and 13 bases separated the two germline ends. The CDR3 loop spans 13 amino acids. The data derive from a study of cytomegalovirus exposure and HLA in healthy donors. Study-level results: In the analysis, some V segments, TRBV6-2 and TRBV6-3 included, were excluded as indistinguishable. Earlier analysis yielded a pattern in which most TCR beta V segments were productive about 87% or about 30% of the time.

PCR primers comprised 60 Vbeta and 13 Jbeta primers. Measured with immunoSEQ multiplex PCR; TCRdb has only the in-frame clones, and not every one. The repertoire holds some 180,000 clones, with 75% to 90% as singletons. The chain uses TRBV30 and TRBJ2-7; D possibly corresponds to TRBD1 (5 bases). The source of this sequence is a boy younger than 10 in good health and CMV-seronegative. Sequenced sample: PBMCs. The chain's CDR3 is CAWNPGFDYEQYF. CDR3 coding DNA: TGTGCCTGGAACCCAGGGTTTGACTACGAGCAGTACTTC.